The T cell receptor beta chain under discussion was sequenced for a study of cytomegalovirus exposure and HLA in healthy donors. The study's findings and limits: The investigators catalogued about 170 TCR beta chains as cytomegalovirus-associated.

For this clone: Antigen unknown.

The donors were members of the validation cohort comprising over a hundred subjects, separate from the roughly 730-subject first cohort. The data were produced by immunoSEQ multiplex PCR, yet TCRdb's version contains in-frame clones alone and is incomplete. The repertoire holds tens of thousands of clones, with over 90% as singletons. Trimming left V 5 bases short and J 7 bases short, with 17 bases between. The CDR3 runs 14 residues. Germline V CDR1 and CDR2: MNHEY, SVGAGI. Material for sequencing was PBMCs. The rearrangement links TRBV6-5 to TRBJ2-5, with D possibly TRBD1 on 7 matching bases. The sequence came from a woman between 18 and 29 years old in good health and CMV-seropositive. For the CDR3, the DNA is TGTGCCAGCAGTAGGCGGGACGGACAGGCGACCCAGTACTTC. Amino acids: CASSRRDGQATQYF.